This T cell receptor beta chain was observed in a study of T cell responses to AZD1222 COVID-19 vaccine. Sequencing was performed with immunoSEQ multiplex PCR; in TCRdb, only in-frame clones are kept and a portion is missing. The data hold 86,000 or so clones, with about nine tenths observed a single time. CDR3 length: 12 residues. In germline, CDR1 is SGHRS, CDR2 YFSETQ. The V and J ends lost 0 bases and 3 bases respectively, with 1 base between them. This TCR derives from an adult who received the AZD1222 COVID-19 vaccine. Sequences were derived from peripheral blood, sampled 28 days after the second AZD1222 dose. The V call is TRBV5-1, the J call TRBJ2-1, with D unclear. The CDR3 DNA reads TGCGCCAGCAGCTTGGACTACAATGAGCAGTTCTTC. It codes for CASSLDYNEQFF.